Below are 15 T cell receptor beta chains sequenced from a single sample in a study of shared clonotypes between healthy human individuals. Here immunoSEQ multiplex PCR was the method, and the copy in TCRdb shows in-frame clones only, minus some. The repertoire holds under 1,100,000 clones, with about 80% as singletons. The sequenced sample was memory CD4+ T cells sorted from blood. Subset noted: CD45RA-negative fraction. All receptors derive from a man aged 18 to 29 in good health.

Regarding this clone: Other DNA variants within this sample encode the same CDR3. The DNA for the CDR3 is TGTGCCAGCAGCCTGGCCGGGACTAGCACAGATACGCAGTATTTT. It yields the protein CASSLAGTSTDTQYF. The chain couples TRBV7-2 to TRBJ2-3, with D tentatively TRBD2 (6 bases). CDR1 is SGHTA, CDR2 FQGNSA, per germline. The ends were cut back, 5 bases at V and 0 bases at J, with 12 bases in the middle. This CDR3 has 15 residues.

V and J are TRBV9 and TRBJ2-5; no reliable D call. CDR1 is SGDLS and CDR2 is YYNGEE in the germline V gene. The CDR3 spans 14 residues. V lost 0 bases and J 1 base, leaving 7 bases between the germline ends. In DNA, the CDR3 is TGTGCCAGCAGCGTAGCGGCTACCCAAGAGACCCAGTACTTC. Translation gives CASSVAATQETQYF.

This clone was detected only a few times. V usage is TRBV18 and J usage is TRBJ1-1; D is ambiguous. CDR1 is KGHSH and CDR2 is LQKENI in the germline V gene. Trimming cost V 7 bases and J 6 bases, with 15 bases left between them. This CDR3 has 13 amino acids. The CDR3 nucleotides read TGTGCCAGCTTAATAACACCTGACGCTGAAGCTTTCTTT. It is translated as CASLITPDAEAFF.

The chain links TRBV29-1 to TRBJ2-4; 8 bases are a match to TRBD1. The trim removed 1 base at V and 5 bases at J, leaving 1 base unmatched. Germline CDR1 is SQVTM and CDR2 is ANQGSEA. This CDR3 comprises 13 residues. This CDR3 reads CSVEAGGENIQYF. CDR3 in DNA: TGCAGCGTTGAAGCAGGGGGCGAAAACATTCAGTACTTC.

In its sample, this clone was seen a few times. The V call is TRBV5-6, the J call TRBJ2-5; 8 positions match TRBD2. Germline V gene data show CDR1 as SGHDT and CDR2 as YYEEEE. The CDR3 has 13 residues. The V gene end was trimmed by 4 bases and the J gene end by 7 bases; junction bases not matched to a gene: 6. The CDR3: CASSIGTSGTQYF. As DNA, the CDR3 is TGTGCCAGCAGCATCGGGACTAGTGGGACCCAGTACTTC.

The rearrangement joins TRBV27 to TRBJ2-7; 10 positions match TRBD1. Per the germline V gene, CDR1 is MNHEY and CDR2 is SMNVEV (reference sequence). V gave up 6 bases and J gave up 0 bases; unmatched junction bases: 5. This CDR3 is 15 amino acids long. CDR3 amino acids: CASSQTGGTSYEQYF. The DNA for the CDR3 is TGTGCCAGCAGCCAGACAGGGGGCACCTCCTACGAGCAGTACTTC.

The V call is TRBV7-8, the J call TRBJ1-5; D gene uncertain. V lost 1 base, J lost 1 base, and 14 bases lay in between. Germline V gene sequence: CDR1 SGHVS, CDR2 FQNEAQ. The CDR3 has 17 amino acids. For the CDR3, the DNA is TGTGCCAGCAGCTTAGGGAGCAAGTGGGAGAGCAATCAGCCCCAGCATTTT. It yields the protein CASSLGSKWESNQPQHF.

The V and J genes are TRBV19 and TRBJ1-5; TRBD1 might be the D (5 bases). Trimming stripped 5 bases from V and 3 bases from J, with 11 bases between. CDR1 is LNHDA, CDR2 SQIVND, per germline (reference sequence). The CDR3 loop spans 14 amino acids. The CDR3 DNA reads TGTGCCAGTAGTGTCCGGGACCACAATCAGCCCCAGCATTTT. This codes for CASSVRDHNQPQHF.

Of note for this clone: Additional DNA sequences in this sample encode the identical CDR3. This rearrangement joins TRBV5-6 to TRBJ2-7; 9 bases agree with TRBD1. After removal of 4 bases from V and 4 bases from J, the junction contained 3 bases not matched to a gene. Germline V gene data show CDR1 as SGHDT and CDR2 as YYEEEE. This CDR3 is built from 13 residues. The CDR3 DNA reads as TGTGCCAGCAGCCTGGACAGGGGTTACGAGCAGTACTTC. This sequence encodes CASSLDRGYEQYF.

The V and J genes are TRBV5-1 and TRBJ2-5; 9 nucleotides agree with TRBD1. The better agreement between TRBJ2-7 and the DNA end casts doubt on the J call. Germline V gives CDR1 SGHRS, CDR2 YFSETQ. The CDR3 has 14 residues. The CDR3 spells CASSGTTGGYEQYF. The CDR3 nucleotides are TGCGCCAGCAGCGGAACGACAGGGGGCTACGAGCAGTACTTC.

This rearrangement joins TRBV30 to TRBJ2-5, with 9 bases identical to TRBD2. The V gene's germline CDR1 is GTSNPN and CDR2 SVGIG (reference sequence). The CDR3 spans 16 residues. V was pared by 2 bases and J by 11 bases, with 18 bases of the junction left unmatched. CDR3 sequence: CAWSTWTGTSREEQYF. The CDR3 DNA follows: TGTGCCTGGAGTACCTGGACCGGGACTAGCCGCGAGGAGCAGTACTTC.

The chain is built from TRBV4-1 and TRBJ1-4; D perhaps matches TRBD1 (5 bases). The CDR3 is 15 residues long. Trimming pared 4 bases from V and 0 bases from J, leaving 9 bases between. Germline CDR1 reads MGHRA; CDR2 reads YSYEKL. The CDR3 DNA follows: TGCGCCAGCAGCCGCCAACAGGCAACTAATGAAAAACTGTTTTTT. The encoded protein is CASSRQQATNEKLFF.

This clone was recorded once. This chain joins TRBV10-1 and TRBJ2-1; 11 bases are shared with TRBD2. The CDR3 is 16 residues long. V shed 0 bases and J 7 bases; nucleotides not matched to a gene: 5. The germline gives CDR1 WNHNN, CDR2 SYGVQD (reference sequence). CDR3 region: CASSESIAGGPNEQFF. CDR3 sequence (DNA): TGCGCCAGCAGTGAGTCGATAGCGGGAGGGCCAAATGAGCAGTTCTTC.

This clone was found a few times. The rearrangement links TRBV9 to TRBJ1-6; D remains unclear. Germline lookup yields CDR1 SGDLS and CDR2 YYNGEE. The CDR3 consists of 15 residues. V was trimmed by 0 bases and J by 5 bases, leaving 9 bases between them. The CDR3 region has the DNA TGTGCCAGCAGCGTAGCTGGGAGTGATAATTCACCCCTCCACTTT. Translating it yields CASSVAGSDNSPLHF.

The chain has TRBV5-6 and TRBJ1-4; no reliable D call. The CDR3 totals 14 residues. V was cut by 1 base and J by 11 bases, with 15 bases left in between. The germline CDR1 and CDR2 sequences are SGHDT and YYEEEE. Here the CDR3 DNA reads TGTGCCAGCAGCTTGTGGCGGTCGTCGGGGAAACTGTTTTTT. Translating it yields CASSLWRSSGKLFF. The full variable domain, completed using reference TRBV5-6 and TRBJ1-4, is DAGVTQSPTHLIKTRGQQVTLRCSPKSGHDTVSWYQQALGQGPQFIFQYYEEEERQRGNFPDRFSGHQFPNYSSELNVNALLLGDSALYLCASSLWRSSGKLFFGSGTQLSVL.